The next 23 T cell receptor beta chains were all read from a single sample in a study of blood T cell repertoires in COVID-19. TCRdb's table, derived via immunoSEQ multiplex PCR, lists solely in-frame clones and lacks some. In the table there are roughly 360,000 clones, more than 75% of which are singletons. Sequencing was done on a sample of peripheral blood. The receptor source for this set is a human donor with acute or convalescent COVID-19. The donor label of this sample is uncertain.

The chain links TRBV3-1 (or the pseudogene TRBV3-2) to TRBJ2-7; 11 nucleotides line up with TRBD1. The junction had 4 bases not matched to a gene; V was cut back by 4 bases and J by 2 bases. Germline V lookup: CDR1 LGHDT, CDR2 YNNKEL (reference sequence). The CDR3 runs 15 residues. Written as DNA, the CDR3 is TGTGCCAGCAGCCGAGAGGGACAGGGGGCCTACGAGCAGTACTTC. Protein: CASSREGQGAYEQYF.

V and J are TRBV5-1 and TRBJ1-4; the match to TRBD1 covers 7 bases. The V gene end was trimmed by 4 bases and the J gene end by 5 bases; junction bases not matched to a gene: 8. Germline V gives CDR1 SGHRS, CDR2 YFSETQ. The CDR3 runs 15 residues. The CDR3 here is CASSDGDSSNEKLFF. CDR3 nucleotide sequence: TGCGCCAGCAGCGATGGGGACAGCTCGAATGAAAAACTGTTTTTT. The full variable domain, completed using reference TRBV5-1 and TRBJ1-4, is KAGVTQTPRYLIKTRGQQVTLSCSPISGHRSVSWYQQTPGQGLQFLFEYFSETQRNKGNFPGRFSGRQFSNSRSEMNVSTLELGDSALYLCASSDGDSSNEKLFFGSGTQLSVL.

This clone was counted between two and nine times. The chain employs TRBV30 and TRBJ1-5, with D possibly TRBD1 on 5 matching bases. The CDR3 is 14 amino acids. V lost 0 bases, J lost 4 bases, and 10 bases lay in between. Germline V gene lookup returns CDR1 GTSNPN and CDR2 SVGIG (reference sequence). For the CDR3, the DNA is TGTGCCTGGAGTGTATGGACAACGAATCAGCCCCAGCATTTT. This encodes CAWSVWTTNQPQHF.

This rearrangement joins TRBV5-4 to TRBJ2-1, with 12 positions matching TRBD2. The V gene end was trimmed by 2 bases and the J gene end by 7 bases; junction bases not matched to a gene: 7. CDR1 is SGHNT, CDR2 YYREEE, per germline (reference sequence). The CDR3 runs 16 residues. The CDR3 here is CASSLGLAGGQNEQFF. CDR3 coding DNA: TGTGCCAGCAGCTTAGGTCTAGCGGGGGGGCAGAATGAGCAGTTCTTC.

The V call is TRBV2, the J call TRBJ2-7, with 12 bases aligning to TRBD1. Trimming took 6 bases from V and 0 from J; bases not matched to a gene: 9. Germline CDR1 is SNHLY and CDR2 is FYNNEI. CDR3 size: 17 residues. In DNA form, the CDR3 reads TGTGCCAGCAGGACAGGGACAGGGGGCTTGAGCTCCTACGAGCAGTACTTC. Encoded protein: CASRTGTGGLSSYEQYF. Together with reference TRBV2 and TRBJ2-7, the CDR3 gives the full variable domain: EPEVTQTPSHQVTQMGQEVILRCVPISNHLYFYWYRQILGQKVEFLVSFYNNEISEKSEIFDDQFSVERPDGSNFTLKIRSTKLEDSAMYFCASRTGTGGLSSYEQYFGPGTRLTVT.

This clone was observed many times. V and J are TRBV19 and TRBJ1-1; maybe TRBD1 (5 bases). The CDR3 runs to 13 residues. V lost 6 bases and J 4 bases, leaving 12 bases between the germline ends. Germline V gene sequence: CDR1 LNHDA, CDR2 SQIVND (reference sequence). CDR3 DNA sequence: TGTGCCAGTAGGGTGGAGGGGCCCACTGAAGCTTTCTTT. Its translation is CASRVEGPTEAFF. The whole variable domain, remainder taken from reference TRBV19 and TRBJ1-1, is DGGITQSPKYLFRKEGQNVTLSCEQNLNHDAMYWYRQDPGQGLRLIYYSQIVNDFQKGDIAEGYSVSREKKESFPLTVTSAQKNPTAFYLCASRVEGPTEAFFGQGTRLTVV.

V gene TRBV10-2 combines with J gene TRBJ2-5; tentative D call: TRBD2 (5 bases). CDR3 length equals 12 residues. Germline CDR1 reads WSHSY; CDR2 reads SAAADI. Trimming took off 1 base at V and 9 bases at J, with 9 bases between the two ends. The CDR3 protein is CASSEFARAQYF. The DNA of the CDR3 is TGCGCCAGCAGTGAGTTTGCGAGGGCCCAGTACTTC.

The chain couples TRBV9 to TRBJ1-6; D is perhaps TRBD1 (6 bases). Germline CDR1 reads SGDLS; CDR2 reads YYNGEE. V lost 0 bases to trimming and J lost 6 bases, with 10 bases between them. The CDR3 length is 15 residues. CDR3 DNA sequence: TGTGCCAGCAGCGTAGGACAGGCCTTTAATTCACCCCTCCACTTT. It encodes CASSVGQAFNSPLHF.

This clone was seen just once. The J gene is TRBJ1-2, the V gene TRBV30; 8 bases are a match to TRBD1. This CDR3 contains 15 residues. CDR1 and CDR2 from the germline V gene are GTSNPN and SVGIG (reference sequence). J gave up 4 bases and V 2 bases, and 9 bases lay outside the gene matches. In nucleotides, the CDR3 is TGTGCCTGGAGTTTCCCGGGACAGGTAGTCTATGGCTACACCTTC. As protein: CAWSFPGQVVYGYTF.

This chain joins TRBV28 and TRBJ2-1; tentatively, D is TRBD2 (7 bases). Trimming took 6 bases from V and 4 from J, leaving 19 bases between them. Germline values: CDR1 MDHEN, CDR2 SYDVKM. This CDR3 is 16 amino acids long. DNA of the CDR3: TGTGCCAGCAGAACACAGGGTGCGGGAGAATACAATGAGCAGTTCTTC. Translation gives CASRTQGAGEYNEQFF. The full variable domain, with the rest looked up from reference TRBV28 and TRBJ2-1, is DVKVTQSSRYLVKRTGEKVFLECVQDMDHENMFWYRQDPGLGLRLIYFSYDVKMKEKGDIPEGYSVSREKKERFSLILESASTNQTSMYLCASRTQGAGEYNEQFFGPGTRLTVL.

Only a few counts were recorded for this clone. Other nucleotide sequences from this sample produce the same CDR3. The rearrangement links TRBV7-9 to TRBJ1-2; 7 bases align to TRBD1. CDR1 is SEHNR, CDR2 FQNEAQ, per germline (reference sequence). The CDR3 has 13 residues. Unmatched junction bases numbered 4, after V lost 5 bases and J lost 4 bases. The CDR3 region is CASSPGTAYGYTF. The CDR3 DNA is TGTGCCAGCAGCCCCGGGACAGCCTATGGCTACACCTTC. Drawing the rest from reference TRBV7-9 and TRBJ1-2, the complete variable domain is DTGVSQNPRHKITKRGQNVTFRCDPISEHNRLYWYRQTLGQGPEFLTYFQNEAQLEKSRLLSDRFSAERPKGSFSTLEIQRTEQGDSAMYLCASSPGTAYGYTFGSGTRLTVV.

A word on this clone: Other DNA sequences in this sample translate to the same CDR3. The chain recombines TRBV5-1 with TRBJ2-5, with TRBD1 matching over 8 bases. J gave up 5 bases and V 3 bases, and 6 bases lay outside the gene matches. Germline V gene data show CDR1 as SGHRS and CDR2 as YFSETQ. This CDR3 spans 14 amino acids. CDR3 protein: CASSSGQGRETQYF. The CDR3 region has the DNA TGCGCCAGCAGCTCTGGACAGGGAAGGGAGACCCAGTACTTC.

This sequence joins TRBV5-1 and TRBJ2-3; tentative D call: TRBD2 (7 bases). The CDR3 totals 15 residues. V dropped 0 bases and J dropped 2 bases, with 10 bases sitting between them. Germline-derived CDR1 and CDR2 are SGHRS and YFSETQ. This CDR3 reads CASSLARGATDTQYF. The CDR3 coding sequence is TGCGCCAGCAGCTTGGCTCGGGGGGCCACAGATACGCAGTATTTT.

The V gene is TRBV28, the J gene TRBJ1-3; D call uncertain. Trimming removed 3 bases at V and 3 bases at J, with 12 bases between. This CDR3 has 15 amino acids. Germline CDR1 is MDHEN and CDR2 is SYDVKM. The DNA for the CDR3 is TGTGCCAGCAGTTTTCCGGGTTTTAATGGAAACACCATATATTTT. This encodes CASSFPGFNGNTIYF.

The genes are TRBV6-1 and TRBJ1-6; 8 bases agree with TRBD1. In germline, CDR1 is MNHNS, CDR2 SASEGT. CDR3 length: 16 amino acids. The J segment lost 3 bases and the V segment lost 4 bases, leaving 5 bases of the junction unmatched. The CDR3: CASSAEDRGYNSPLHF. In DNA, the CDR3 is TGTGCCAGCAGTGCCGAAGACAGGGGCTATAATTCACCCCTCCACTTT.

This chain links TRBV6-5 with TRBJ2-7; 8 bases fit TRBD2. This CDR3 has 15 amino acids. J gave up 6 bases and V 7 bases, and 14 bases lay outside the gene matches. Germline V CDR1 and CDR2: MNHEY, SVGAGI. As DNA, the CDR3 is TGTGCCAGCATTCCCACCGGGACTAGACCTAGCGAGCAGTACTTC. The encoded protein is CASIPTGTRPSEQYF.

This chain joins TRBV7-9 and TRBJ1-5; tentatively, D is TRBD1 (5 bases). Germline V CDR1 and CDR2: SEHNR, FQNEAQ (reference sequence). V dropped 4 bases and J dropped 7 bases, with 14 bases sitting between them. CDR3 length: 14 residues. CDR3 nucleotide sequence: TGTGCCAGCAGCTCCCCAGGTTCAGGGCAGCCCCAGCATTTT. It yields the protein CASSSPGSGQPQHF.

This clone was detected a few times. This sequence joins TRBV18 and TRBJ1-5, with TRBD1 identical over 9 bases. The germline V gene has CDR1 KGHSH and CDR2 LQKENI. The length of the CDR3 is 19 residues. V was clipped by 6 bases and J by 0 bases; unmatched bases: 15. Here the CDR3 DNA reads TGTGCCAGCTCGTCCTTACCGGGACAGGGAACGTATAGCAATCAGCCCCAGCATTTT. As protein: CASSSLPGQGTYSNQPQHF. Together with reference TRBV18 and TRBJ1-5, the CDR3 gives the full variable domain: NAGVMQNPRHLVRRRGQEARLRCSPMKGHSHVYWYRQLPEEGLKFMVYLQKENIIDESGMPKERFSAEFPKEGPSILRIQQVVRGDSAAYFCASSSLPGQGTYSNQPQHFGDGTRLSIL.

CDR3 nucleotides: TGTGCCAGCAGCAAAGATCACAGGGTGAACACTGAAGCTTTCTTT. Protein sequence: CASSKDHRVNTEAFF. The chain couples TRBV21-1 to TRBJ1-1; the D call of TRBD1 is as the table states it, not checked on the DNA. TRBV21-1 is designated a pseudogene. The CDR3 length is 15 residues.

This chain connects TRBV2 to TRBJ1-1; D not certain. There are 14 residues in the CDR3. The germline V gene has CDR1 SNHLY and CDR2 FYNNEI. Trimming stripped 7 bases from V and 4 bases from J, with 16 bases between. Written as DNA, the CDR3 is TGTGCCAGCAAAGTGGAGACCCTCGGCACTGAAGCTTTCTTT. Protein sequence: CASKVETLGTEAFF.

This clone was observed a few times. The rearrangement links TRBV10-3 to TRBJ2-7; no clear D. There are 13 residues in the CDR3. Trimming took 3 bases from V and 2 from J, leaving 8 bases between them. Germline lookup yields CDR1 ENHRY and CDR2 SYGVKD. The CDR3 region has the DNA TGTGCCATCAGTGACGCCGTAGCCTACGAGCAGTACTTC. Amino acids: CAISDAVAYEQYF.

The rearrangement joins TRBV5-6 to TRBJ1-2, with D hard to call. The CDR3 runs to 13 residues. The V and J ends lost 4 bases and 1 base respectively, with 8 bases between them. Germline CDR1 reads SGHDT; CDR2 reads YYEEEE. The CDR3 region has the DNA TGTGCCAGCAGCCCCTACCATAACTATGGCTACACCTTC. Amino acids: CASSPYHNYGYTF.

This sequence joins TRBV14 and TRBJ1-6; D call uncertain. The CDR3 spans 17 residues. Trimming took 1 base from V and 0 from J, leaving 10 bases between them. Germline V gene sequence: CDR1 SGHDN, CDR2 FVKESK. CDR3 protein: CASSQVAGSSYNSPLHF. DNA of the CDR3: TGTGCCAGCAGCCAAGTAGCGGGGAGCTCCTATAATTCACCCCTCCACTTT.